This T cell receptor beta chain was recovered during a study of T-cell reconstitution after alpha-beta-depleted transplantation in children. Library preparation (for TCRbeta) was performed with unique molecular identifiers. One entry per CDR3 protein, called by TCRdb with MiXCR from the PCR reads. The sample includes approximately 47,000 distinct CDR3 sequences, under 60% of them seen just once. This clonotype has at least ten counts. After removal of 6 bases from V and 7 bases from J, the junction contained 8 bases not matched to a gene. The CDR3 consists of 13 residues. Germline V gene data show CDR1 as MNHNS and CDR2 as SASEGT.

This clonotype was obtained from a boy in the first two years of life with SCID, due to receive a stem cell transplant. The rearrangement uses TRBV6-1 and TRBJ1-1, with 7 nucleotides matching TRBD1. Specimen: peripheral blood, collected before TCRalphabeta/CD19-depleted stem cell transplant. CDR3 sequence: CASRLTGRDEAFF. The CDR3 coding sequence is TGTGCCAGCAGATTGACAGGGAGAGATGAAGCTTTCTTT.